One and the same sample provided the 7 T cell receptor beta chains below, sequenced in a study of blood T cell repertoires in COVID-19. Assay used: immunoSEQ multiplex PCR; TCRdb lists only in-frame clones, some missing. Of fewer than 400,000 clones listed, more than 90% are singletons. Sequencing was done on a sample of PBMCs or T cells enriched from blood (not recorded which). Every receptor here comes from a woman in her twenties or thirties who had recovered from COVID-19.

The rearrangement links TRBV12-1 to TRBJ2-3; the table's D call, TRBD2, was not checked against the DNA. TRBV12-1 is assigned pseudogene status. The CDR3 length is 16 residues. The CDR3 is CATQPLVGGYTDTQYF. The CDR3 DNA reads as TGTGCCACCCAACCCCTGGTGGGGGGGTACACAGATACGCAGTATTTT.

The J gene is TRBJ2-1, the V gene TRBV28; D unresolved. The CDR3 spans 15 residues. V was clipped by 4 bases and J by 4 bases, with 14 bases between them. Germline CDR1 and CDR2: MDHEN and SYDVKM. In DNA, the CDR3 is TGTGCCAGCAGTTCTTTAGCAGAAGTATACAATGAGCAGTTCTTC. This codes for CASSSLAEVYNEQFF.

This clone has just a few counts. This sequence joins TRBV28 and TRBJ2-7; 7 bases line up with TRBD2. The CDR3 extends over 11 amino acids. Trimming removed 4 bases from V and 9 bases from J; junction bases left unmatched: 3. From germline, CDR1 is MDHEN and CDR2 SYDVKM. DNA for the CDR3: TGTGCCAGCAGTTCCAGGGAGGGGCAGTACTTC. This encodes CASSSREGQYF. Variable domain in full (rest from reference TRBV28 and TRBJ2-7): DVKVTQSSRYLVKRTGEKVFLECVQDMDHENMFWYRQDPGLGLRLIYFSYDVKMKEKGDIPEGYSVSREKKERFSLILESASTNQTSMYLCASSSREGQYFGPGTRLTVT.

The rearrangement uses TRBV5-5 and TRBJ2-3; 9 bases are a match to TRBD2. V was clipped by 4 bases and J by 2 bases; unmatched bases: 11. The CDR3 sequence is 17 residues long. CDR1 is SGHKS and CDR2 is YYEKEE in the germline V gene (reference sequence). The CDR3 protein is CASSLGVASGITDTQYF. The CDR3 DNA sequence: TGTGCCAGCAGCCTGGGTGTGGCTAGCGGGATCACAGATACGCAGTATTTT.

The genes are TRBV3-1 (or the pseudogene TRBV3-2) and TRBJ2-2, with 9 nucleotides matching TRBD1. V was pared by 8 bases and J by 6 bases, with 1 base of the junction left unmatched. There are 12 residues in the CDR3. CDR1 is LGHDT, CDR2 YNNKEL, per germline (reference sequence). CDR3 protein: CASRQGAGELFF. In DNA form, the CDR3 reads TGTGCCAGCCGACAGGGGGCCGGGGAGCTGTTTTTT.

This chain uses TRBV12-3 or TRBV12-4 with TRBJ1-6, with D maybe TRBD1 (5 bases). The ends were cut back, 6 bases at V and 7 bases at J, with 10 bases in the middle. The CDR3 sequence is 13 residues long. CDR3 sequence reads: CASRQGWNSPLHF. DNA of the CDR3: TGTGCCAGCAGGCAGGGTTGGAATTCACCCCTCCACTTT.

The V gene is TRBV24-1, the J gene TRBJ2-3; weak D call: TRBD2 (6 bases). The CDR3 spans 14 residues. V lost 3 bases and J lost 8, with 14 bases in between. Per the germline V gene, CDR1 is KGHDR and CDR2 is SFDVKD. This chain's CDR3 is CATSDEGTVITQYF. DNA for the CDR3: TGTGCCACCAGTGATGAGGGGACTGTCATTACGCAGTATTTT.